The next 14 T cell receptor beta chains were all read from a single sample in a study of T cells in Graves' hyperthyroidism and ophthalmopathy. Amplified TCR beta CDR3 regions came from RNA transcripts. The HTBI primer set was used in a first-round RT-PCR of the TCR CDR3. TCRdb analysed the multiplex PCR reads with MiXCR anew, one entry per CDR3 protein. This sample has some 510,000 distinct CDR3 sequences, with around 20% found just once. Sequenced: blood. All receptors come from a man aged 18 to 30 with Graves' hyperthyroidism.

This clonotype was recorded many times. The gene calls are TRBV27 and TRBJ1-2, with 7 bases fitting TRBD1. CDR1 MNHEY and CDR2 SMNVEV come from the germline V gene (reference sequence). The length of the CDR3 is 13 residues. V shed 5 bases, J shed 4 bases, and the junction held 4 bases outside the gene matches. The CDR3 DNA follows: TGTGCCAGCAGTGCGAGGGGGCCCTATGGCTACACCTTC. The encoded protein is CASSARGPYGYTF.

The DNA for the CDR3 is TGTGCCAGCCAGGGGCCCGGGGAGCTGTTTTTT. It encodes CASQGPGELFF. The V and J genes are TRBV28 and TRBJ2-2; a possible D gene is TRBD1 (6 bases). This CDR3 has 11 residues. V lost 8 bases and J lost 6, with 7 bases in between. Per germline, CDR1 MDHEN and CDR2 SYDVKM.

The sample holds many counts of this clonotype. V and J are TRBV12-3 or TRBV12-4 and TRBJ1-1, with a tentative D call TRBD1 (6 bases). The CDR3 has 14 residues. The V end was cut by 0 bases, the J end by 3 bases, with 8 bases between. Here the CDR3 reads CASSLAGADTEAFF. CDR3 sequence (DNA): TGTGCCAGCAGTTTAGCGGGGGCAGACACTGAAGCTTTCTTT.

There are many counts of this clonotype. The CDR3 DNA follows: TGTGCCAGCAGGGCCGTGGCAGGGAGTAACTATGGCTACACCTTC. Amino acid sequence: CASRAVAGSNYGYTF. The V gene is TRBV2, the J gene TRBJ1-2, with D possibly TRBD1 on 5 matching bases. The germline gives CDR1 SNHLY, CDR2 FYNNEI. The CDR3 has 15 residues. Trimming removed 6 bases from V and 1 base from J, with 15 bases in between.

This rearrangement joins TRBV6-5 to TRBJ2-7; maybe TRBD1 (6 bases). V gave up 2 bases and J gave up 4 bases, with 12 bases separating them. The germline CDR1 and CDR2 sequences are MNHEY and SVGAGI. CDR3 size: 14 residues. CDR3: CASSYSWTVYEQYF. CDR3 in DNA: TGTGCCAGCAGTTACAGCTGGACAGTGTACGAGCAGTACTTC.

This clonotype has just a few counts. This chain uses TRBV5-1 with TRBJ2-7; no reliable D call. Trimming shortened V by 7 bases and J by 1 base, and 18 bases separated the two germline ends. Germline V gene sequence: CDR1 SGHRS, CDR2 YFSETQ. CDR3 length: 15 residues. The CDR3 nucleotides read TGCGCCAGCGTCGAAGTCCCGGGTGGGTCCTACGAGCAGTACTTC. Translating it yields CASVEVPGGSYEQYF.

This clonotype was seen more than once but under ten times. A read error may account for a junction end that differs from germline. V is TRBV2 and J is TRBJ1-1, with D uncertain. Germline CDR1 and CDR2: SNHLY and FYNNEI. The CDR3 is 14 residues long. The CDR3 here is CVSGPTVMNAEAFF. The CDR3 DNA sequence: TGTGTCAGCGGGCCTACAGTAATGAACGCTGAAGCTTTCTTT.

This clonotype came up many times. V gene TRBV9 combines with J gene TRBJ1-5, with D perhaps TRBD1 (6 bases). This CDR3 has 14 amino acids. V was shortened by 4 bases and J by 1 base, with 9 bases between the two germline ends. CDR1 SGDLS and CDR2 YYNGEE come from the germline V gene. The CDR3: CASSKGQSNQPQHF. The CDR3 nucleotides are TGTGCCAGCAGCAAGGGACAAAGCAATCAGCCCCAGCATTTT.

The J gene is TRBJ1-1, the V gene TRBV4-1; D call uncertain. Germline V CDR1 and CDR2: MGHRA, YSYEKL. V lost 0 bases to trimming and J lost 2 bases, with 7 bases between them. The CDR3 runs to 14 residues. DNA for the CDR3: TGCGCCAGCAGCCAAGACTTCGGTAACACTGAAGCTTTCTTT. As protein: CASSQDFGNTEAFF.

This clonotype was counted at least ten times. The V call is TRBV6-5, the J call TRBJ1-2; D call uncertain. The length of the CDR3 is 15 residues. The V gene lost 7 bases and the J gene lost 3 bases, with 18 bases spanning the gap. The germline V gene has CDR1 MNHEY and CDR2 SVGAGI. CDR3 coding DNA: TGTGCCAGCATACGTTCGGCGAATCAGGACTATGGCTACACCTTC. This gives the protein CASIRSANQDYGYTF.

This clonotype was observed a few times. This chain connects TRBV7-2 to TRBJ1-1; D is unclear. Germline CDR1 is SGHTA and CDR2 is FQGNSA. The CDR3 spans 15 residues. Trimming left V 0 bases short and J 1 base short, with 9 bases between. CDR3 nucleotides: TGTGCCAGCAGCTTAGCTTACGGAAGGAACACTGAAGCTTTCTTT. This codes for CASSLAYGRNTEAFF.

The CDR3 sequence is CASSFGTGLFVETQYF. CDR3 nucleotide sequence: TGCGCCAGCAGCTTCGGGACAGGGCTATTTGTGGAGACCCAGTACTTC. V and J are TRBV5-1 and TRBJ2-5; 9 bases align to TRBD1. The J segment lost 5 bases and the V segment lost 2 bases, leaving 10 bases of the junction unmatched. The CDR3 extends over 16 amino acids. Germline V CDR1 and CDR2: SGHRS, YFSETQ.

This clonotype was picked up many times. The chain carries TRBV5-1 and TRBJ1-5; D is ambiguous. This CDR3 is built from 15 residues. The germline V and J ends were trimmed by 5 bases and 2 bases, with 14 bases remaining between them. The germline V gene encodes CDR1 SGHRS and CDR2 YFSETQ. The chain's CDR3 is CASRRTPGGNQPQHF. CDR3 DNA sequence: TGCGCCAGCAGACGAACTCCGGGCGGCAATCAGCCCCAGCATTTT.

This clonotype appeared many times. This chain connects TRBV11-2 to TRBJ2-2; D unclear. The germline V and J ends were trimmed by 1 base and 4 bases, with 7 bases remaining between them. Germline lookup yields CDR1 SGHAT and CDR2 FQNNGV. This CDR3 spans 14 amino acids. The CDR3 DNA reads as TGTGCCAGCAGCTTAGCCCTATTCACCGGGGAGCTGTTTTTT. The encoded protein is CASSLALFTGELFF. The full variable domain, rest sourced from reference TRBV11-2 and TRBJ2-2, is EAGVAQSPRYKIIEKRQSVAFWCNPISGHATLYWYQQILGQGPKLLIQFQNNGVVDDSQLPKDRFSAERLKGVDSTLKIQPAKLEDSAVYLCASSLALFTGELFFGEGSRLTVL.